A single sample gave rise to the 4 T cell receptor beta chains below, sequenced in a study of blood T cell repertoires in COVID-19. Libraries were prepared by immunoSEQ multiplex PCR; TCRdb keeps only in-frame clonotypes and omits some of them. The sample carries 300,000 to 350,000 clones, around 82% recorded once. Sample: peripheral blood. These receptors all come from a man aged 30 to 45 with active or convalescent COVID-19.

This clone has only a few counts. In the same sample, other DNA sequences code for this CDR3. CDR3 nucleotide sequence: TGTGCCAGCAGTTATGGACAGGGGAGTTCACCCCTCCACTTT. Its protein is CASSYGQGSSPLHF. The chain combines TRBV6-5 with TRBJ1-6; 9 bases are shared with TRBD1. CDR1 and CDR2 (germline): MNHEY, SVGAGI. Trimming at V came to 3 bases and at J to 9 bases, leaving 3 bases not matched to a gene. This CDR3 comprises 14 residues.

There are a few counts of this clone. The V call is TRBV9, the J call TRBJ2-7; D is uncertain. The germline V gene encodes CDR1 SGDLS and CDR2 YYNGEE. The CDR3 is made up of 13 amino acids. Deletions cut 0 bases from V and 8 bases from J, with 12 bases between. CDR3 nucleotide sequence: TGTGCCAGCAGCGTAGGGCTTTTCCAAAAGCAGTACTTC. Translating it yields CASSVGLFQKQYF.

This sequence joins TRBV6-2 or TRBV6-3 and TRBJ2-1, with D unresolved. CDR1 and CDR2 (germline): MNHEY, SVGEGT. The CDR3 contains 12 residues. V shed 6 bases and J shed 4 bases, with 7 bases lying between them. CDR3 in DNA: TGTGCCAGCAGCTTCGAGTACAATGAGCAGTTCTTC. Encoded protein: CASSFEYNEQFF.

V usage is TRBV7-2 and J usage is TRBJ1-5; D is unclear. Deletions cut 0 bases from V and 10 bases from J, with 7 bases between. The CDR3 totals 12 residues. Germline values: CDR1 SGHTA, CDR2 FQGNSA. Written as DNA, the CDR3 is TGTGCCAGCAGCTTAGCCGGGGAACCCCAGCATTTT. This sequence encodes CASSLAGEPQHF.